The present T cell receptor beta chain was sequenced within a study of breast tumors, draining lymph nodes, adjacent tissues. Study-wide results and limits: Tumor T cell lymph node origin was a supported hypothesis, not proven. The data were judged consistent with most tumor T cells coming from lymph node and expanding in tumor. Tumor repertoires ranked between lymph nodes and nontumor tissue in diversity, with V and J gene preferences.

This clonotype has at least ten counts. Its antigen remains unidentified. TCRdb redid the calling of the multiplex PCR reads with MiXCR, one entry per CDR3 protein. The sample records 100,000 or so distinct CDR3 sequences, 21% being singletons. Between the trimmed V and J ends, which lost 0 bases and 2 bases, there was a span of 11 bases. CDR3 length: 15 residues. CDR1 is MNHEY, CDR2 SVGEGT, per germline. Samples came from axillary lymph nodes draining the breast cancer. V gene TRBV6-2 or TRBV6-3 combines with J gene TRBJ2-7, with D unclear. The sequenced sample consisted of axillary lymph node tissue. This receptor was obtained from a female donor with breast cancer. Some clones in this sample may be carry-over from other donors' samples. CDR3 region: CASSYSIDQTYEQYF. For the CDR3, the DNA is TGTGCCAGCAGTTACTCGATTGACCAGACCTACGAGCAGTACTTC.